This T cell receptor beta chain appears in the sequencing data of a study of blood T cell repertoires in COVID-19. Study-wide context: COVID-19 samples collected from the United States, Italy and Spain covered acute and convalescent phases.

Original analysis: Counts of nucleated cells, estimated from reference gene primer amplification, were obtained. Assay used: immunoSEQ multiplex PCR; TCRdb lists only in-frame clones, some missing. Clonal size and the V and J genes are those of that table, whereas D and trimming came from the DNA. The table has 200,000 to 250,000 clones, about 87% seen once. V lost 0 bases, J lost 10 bases, and 8 bases stayed unmatched. The CDR3 spans 15 residues. Looked up from germline, CDR1 is SGHNT and CDR2 is YENEEA. The source material was peripheral blood. V usage is TRBV11-3 and J usage is TRBJ2-1; 8 bases match TRBD2. This receptor was obtained from a woman in her 70s with active or convalescent COVID-19. The DNA of the CDR3 is TGTGCCAGCAGCTTAGATGCCGGGGGGGCCGGGGAGCAGTTCTTC. Protein product: CASSLDAGGAGEQFF.